This T cell receptor beta chain originates from a study of T cell responses to AZD1222 COVID-19 vaccine. The germline CDR1 and CDR2 sequences are LNHDA and SQIVND (reference sequence). There are 11 residues in the CDR3. Trimming removed 4 bases from V and 4 bases from J, with 5 bases in between. This table comes from immunoSEQ multiplex PCR, and its TCRdb copy is limited to in-frame clones, with some not included. The table records 100,000 to 150,000 clones, over 85% of them present only once. The receptor comes from an adult in good health. The specimen comprised peripheral blood, sampled on day 0 of AZD1222 vaccination. V usage is TRBV19 and J usage is TRBJ2-7; D gene uncertain. CDR3 nucleotides: TGTGCCAGTAGTACCAAATACGAGCAGTACTTC. Translated: CASSTKYEQYF.